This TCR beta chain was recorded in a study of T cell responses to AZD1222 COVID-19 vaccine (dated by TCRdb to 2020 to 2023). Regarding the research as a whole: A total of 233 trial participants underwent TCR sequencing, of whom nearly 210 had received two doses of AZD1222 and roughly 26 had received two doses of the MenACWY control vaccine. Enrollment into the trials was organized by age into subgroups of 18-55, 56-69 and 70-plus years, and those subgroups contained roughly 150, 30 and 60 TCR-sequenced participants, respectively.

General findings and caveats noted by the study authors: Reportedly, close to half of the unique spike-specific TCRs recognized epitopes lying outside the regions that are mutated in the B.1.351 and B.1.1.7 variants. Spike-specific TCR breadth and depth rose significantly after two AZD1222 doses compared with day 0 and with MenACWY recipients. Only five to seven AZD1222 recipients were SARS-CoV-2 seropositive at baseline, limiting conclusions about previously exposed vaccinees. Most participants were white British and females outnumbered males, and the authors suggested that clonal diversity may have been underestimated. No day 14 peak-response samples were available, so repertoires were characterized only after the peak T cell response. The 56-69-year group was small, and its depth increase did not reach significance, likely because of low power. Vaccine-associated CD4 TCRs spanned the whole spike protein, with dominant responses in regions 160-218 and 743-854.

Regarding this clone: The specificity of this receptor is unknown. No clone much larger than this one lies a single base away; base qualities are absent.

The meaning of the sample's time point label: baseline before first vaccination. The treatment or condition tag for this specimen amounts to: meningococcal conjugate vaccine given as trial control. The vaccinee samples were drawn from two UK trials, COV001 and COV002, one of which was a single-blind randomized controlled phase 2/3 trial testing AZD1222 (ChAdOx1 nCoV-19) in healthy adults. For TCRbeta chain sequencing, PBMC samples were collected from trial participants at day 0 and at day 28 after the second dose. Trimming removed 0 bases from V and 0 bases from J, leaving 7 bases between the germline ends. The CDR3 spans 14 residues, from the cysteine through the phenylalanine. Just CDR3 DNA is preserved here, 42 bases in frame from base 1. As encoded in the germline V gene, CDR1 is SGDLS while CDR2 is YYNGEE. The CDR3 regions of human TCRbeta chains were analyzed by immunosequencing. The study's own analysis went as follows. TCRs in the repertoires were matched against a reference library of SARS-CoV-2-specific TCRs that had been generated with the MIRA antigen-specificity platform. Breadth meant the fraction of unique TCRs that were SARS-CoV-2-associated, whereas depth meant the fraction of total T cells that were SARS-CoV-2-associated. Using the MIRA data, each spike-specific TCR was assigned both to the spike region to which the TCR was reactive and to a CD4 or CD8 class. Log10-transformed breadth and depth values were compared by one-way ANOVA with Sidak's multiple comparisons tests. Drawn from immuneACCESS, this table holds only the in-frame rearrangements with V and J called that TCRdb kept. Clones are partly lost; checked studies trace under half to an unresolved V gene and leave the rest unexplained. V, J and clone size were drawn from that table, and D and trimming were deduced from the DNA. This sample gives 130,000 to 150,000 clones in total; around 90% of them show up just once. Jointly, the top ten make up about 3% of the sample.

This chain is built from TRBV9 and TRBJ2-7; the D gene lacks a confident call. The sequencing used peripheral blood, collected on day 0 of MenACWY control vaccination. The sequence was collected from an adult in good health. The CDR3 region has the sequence CASSVGVNSYEQYF. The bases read TGTGCCAGCAGCGTAGGGGTGAACTCCTACGAGCAGTACTTC.